This entry features one TCR beta chain sequence. The data originate from a study of T-cell memory formation after mild COVID-19. TCRdb reprocessed the 5' RACE reads with MiXCR, giving one entry per CDR3 protein. The sample carries a few hundred thousand distinct CDR3 sequences, 15% to 20% recorded once. From germline, CDR1 is MDHEN and CDR2 SYDVKM. V lost 5 bases to trimming and J lost 5 bases, with 18 bases between them. The CDR3 totals 15 residues. Sequencing was done on a sample of PBMCs or a T cell subset sorted from them (not recorded which). The rearrangement links TRBV28 to TRBJ2-5; D perhaps matches TRBD2 (6 bases). This receptor was taken from a man aged 18 to 30 who had mild COVID-19 (a few samples of this study predate the infection). Cell type and time point are not known. The CDR3 sequence is CASSPPPTRGETQYF. The CDR3 bases are TGTGCCAGCAGTCCTCCCCCGACCCGGGGGGAGACCCAGTACTTC.